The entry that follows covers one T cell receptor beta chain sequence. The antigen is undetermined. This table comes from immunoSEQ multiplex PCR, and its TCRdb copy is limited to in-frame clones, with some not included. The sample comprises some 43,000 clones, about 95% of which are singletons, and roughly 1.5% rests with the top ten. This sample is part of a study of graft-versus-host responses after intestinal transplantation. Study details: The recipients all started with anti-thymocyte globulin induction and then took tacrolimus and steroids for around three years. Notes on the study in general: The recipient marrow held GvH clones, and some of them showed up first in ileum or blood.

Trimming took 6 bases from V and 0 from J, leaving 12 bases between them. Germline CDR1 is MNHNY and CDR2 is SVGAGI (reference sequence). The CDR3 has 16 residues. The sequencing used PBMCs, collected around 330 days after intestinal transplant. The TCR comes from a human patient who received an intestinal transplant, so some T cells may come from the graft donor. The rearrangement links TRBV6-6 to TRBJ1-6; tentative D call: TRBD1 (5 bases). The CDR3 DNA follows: TGTGCCAGCAGAATCACAGGCCGCTCCTATAATTCACCCCTCCACTTT. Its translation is CASRITGRSYNSPLHF.